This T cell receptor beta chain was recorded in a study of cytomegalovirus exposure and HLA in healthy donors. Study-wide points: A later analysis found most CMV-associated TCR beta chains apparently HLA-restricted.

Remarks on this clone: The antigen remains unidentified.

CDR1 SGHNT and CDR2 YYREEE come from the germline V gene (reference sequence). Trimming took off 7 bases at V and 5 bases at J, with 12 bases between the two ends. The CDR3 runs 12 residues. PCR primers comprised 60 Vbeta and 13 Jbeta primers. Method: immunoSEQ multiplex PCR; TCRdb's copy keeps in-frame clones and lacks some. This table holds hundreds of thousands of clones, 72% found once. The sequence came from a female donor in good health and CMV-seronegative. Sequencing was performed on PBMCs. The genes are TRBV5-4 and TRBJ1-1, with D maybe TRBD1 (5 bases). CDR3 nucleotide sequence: TGTGCCAGCGGCAGGGCAGCAACTGAAGCTTTCTTT. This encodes CASGRAATEAFF. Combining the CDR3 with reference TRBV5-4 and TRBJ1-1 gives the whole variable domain ETGVTQSPTHLIKTRGQQVTLRCSSQSGHNTVSWYQQALGQGPQFIFQYYREEENGRGNFPPRFSGLQFPNYSSELNVNALELDDSALYLCASGRAATEAFFGQGTRLTVV.